These 17 T cell receptor beta chains share one sample of origin, sequenced in a study of cytomegalovirus exposure and HLA in healthy donors. The study ran its PCR with 60 Vbeta and 13 Jbeta primers. Libraries were prepared by immunoSEQ multiplex PCR; TCRdb keeps only in-frame clonotypes and omits some of them. The sample shows roughly 200,000 clones, 85% of them seen only once. Specimen: PBMCs. The receptors here all came from a woman in her fifties or sixties in good health and CMV-seronegative.

V and J are TRBV5-1 and TRBJ2-2; 9 bases map to TRBD2. V was pared by 0 bases and J by 6 bases, with 9 bases of the junction left unmatched. Looked up from germline, CDR1 is SGHRS and CDR2 is YFSETQ. This CDR3 comprises 17 residues. CDR3 nucleotide sequence: TGCGCCAGCAGCTTGGGGAATAGCGGGAGACCCGCCGGGGAGCTGTTTTTT. Translated, it gives CASSLGNSGRPAGELFF.

V and J are TRBV10-3 and TRBJ2-3; 8 bases are a match to TRBD2. Germline-derived CDR1 and CDR2 are ENHRY and SYGVKD. The CDR3 extends over 16 amino acids. Trimming took 3 bases from V and 2 from J; bases not matched to a gene: 7. DNA of the CDR3: TGTGCCATCAGTGACCTTATAGCGGGATACACAGATACGCAGTATTTT. Protein product: CAISDLIAGYTDTQYF.

V usage is TRBV5-1 and J usage is TRBJ1-4; no clear D gene. The germline V and J ends were trimmed by 4 bases and 4 bases, with 2 bases remaining between them. The germline V gene encodes CDR1 SGHRS and CDR2 YFSETQ. The CDR3 consists of 11 residues. The CDR3 bases are TGCGCCAGCAGCCATAATGAAAAACTGTTTTTT. Encoded protein: CASSHNEKLFF.

This chain uses TRBV27 with TRBJ2-2; TRBD2 might be the D (5 bases). The CDR3 loop spans 13 amino acids. Germline V gene lookup returns CDR1 MNHEY and CDR2 SMNVEV (reference sequence). Trimming removed 2 bases at V and 4 bases at J, with 5 bases between. CDR3 nucleotide sequence: TGTGCCAGCAGTTTAGGAGGCACCGGGGAGCTGTTTTTT. As protein: CASSLGGTGELFF.

The gene calls are TRBV5-1 and TRBJ1-1; no reliable D call. Trimming cost V 7 bases and J 1 base, with 17 bases left between them. The CDR3 is made up of 15 amino acids. Germline V gene data show CDR1 as SGHRS and CDR2 as YFSETQ. In DNA form, the CDR3 reads TGCGCCAGCTCTCTTAGAGGTTTGGGGAACACTGAAGCTTTCTTT. This sequence encodes CASSLRGLGNTEAFF.

Of note for this clone: This sample includes further DNA sequences coding for the same CDR3. CDR3 sequence reads: CASTIQNPTEAFF. The CDR3 nucleotides read TGTGCCAGTACGATACAAAACCCCACTGAAGCTTTCTTT. This sequence joins TRBV19 and TRBJ1-1; no clear D gene. Between the trimmed V and J ends, which lost 7 bases and 4 bases, there was a span of 13 bases. Germline assignment: CDR1 LNHDA and CDR2 SQIVND (reference sequence). The CDR3 has 13 amino acids.

This chain uses TRBV7-9 with TRBJ1-5, with no clear D. CDR1 is SEHNR, CDR2 FQNEAQ, per germline (reference sequence). The CDR3 has 14 amino acids. Trimming removed 1 base at V and 1 base at J, with 5 bases between. CDR3 residues: CASSLVGSNQPQHF. The CDR3 coding sequence is TGTGCCAGCAGCTTAGTCGGGAGCAATCAGCCCCAGCATTTT.

The chain recombines TRBV10-3 with TRBJ2-1, with 16 bases fitting TRBD2. The CDR3 is 17 amino acids. V shed 6 bases and J 4 bases; nucleotides not matched to a gene: 6. Germline-derived CDR1 and CDR2 are ENHRY and SYGVKD. CDR3 DNA: TGTGCCATCAGCCCGGGACTAGCGGGAGGGGGATACAATGAGCAGTTCTTC. This translates into CAISPGLAGGGYNEQFF.

This chain joins TRBV7-2 and TRBJ2-3; 8 bases agree with TRBD2. V lost 5 bases and J lost 6; bases outside the gene matches: 7. Germline V gives CDR1 SGHTA, CDR2 FQGNSA. This CDR3 is built from 14 residues. In DNA, the CDR3 is TGTGCCAGCAGCCCCGGGGGGGGCCGGGATACGCAGTATTTT. Amino acids: CASSPGGGRDTQYF.

This sequence joins TRBV6-5 and TRBJ2-1; TRBD1 matches at 10 bases. The CDR3 is made up of 15 amino acids. V trimming: 2 bases; J trimming: 4 bases; junction bases outside the gene matches: 2. The germline gives CDR1 MNHEY, CDR2 SVGAGI. CDR3 in DNA: TGTGCCAGCAGTTACGACAGGGGGCTTTACAATGAGCAGTTCTTC. Protein product: CASSYDRGLYNEQFF.

The DNA of the CDR3 is TGTGCCAGCAGCCGGACAGGGGAATACTACGAGCAGTACTTC. Translating it yields CASSRTGEYYEQYF. This chain joins TRBV9 and TRBJ2-7; 9 bases are shared with TRBD1. V lost 4 bases to trimming and J lost 3 bases; unmatched junction nucleotides: 5. The CDR3 runs to 14 residues. CDR1 is SGDLS, CDR2 YYNGEE, per germline.

This chain connects TRBV15 to TRBJ2-7, with a tentative D call TRBD1 (5 bases). CDR1 LNHNV and CDR2 YYDKDF come from the germline V gene (reference sequence). This CDR3 region has 14 residues. V was clipped by 3 bases and J by 2 bases, with 11 bases between them. CDR3 region: CATSSQGVTYEQYF. CDR3 DNA sequence: TGTGCCACCAGCAGCCAGGGCGTTACCTACGAGCAGTACTTC.

The chain has TRBV7-7 and TRBJ1-6, with D perhaps matching TRBD1 (6 bases). From germline, CDR1 is SSHAT and CDR2 FNYEAQ (reference sequence). The CDR3 is made up of 14 amino acids. Between the trimmed V and J ends, which lost 0 bases and 11 bases, there was a span of 11 bases. The CDR3 here is CASSLAGRGPPLHF. CDR3 DNA: TGTGCCAGCAGCTTAGCTGGCAGGGGCCCACCCCTCCACTTT.

V gene TRBV29-1 combines with J gene TRBJ1-1, with 8 bases matching TRBD1. The trim removed 6 bases at V and 2 bases at J, leaving 8 bases unmatched. Germline V CDR1 and CDR2: SQVTM, ANQGSEA. The CDR3 has 14 amino acids. The CDR3 is CSVALDRDNTEAFF. In DNA form, the CDR3 reads TGCAGCGTCGCTCTGGACAGGGACAACACTGAAGCTTTCTTT.

This clone was observed a handful of times. This chain connects TRBV5-1 to TRBJ2-3, with D maybe TRBD1 (6 bases). Trimming removed 0 bases at V and 2 bases at J, with 10 bases between. There are 15 residues in the CDR3. From germline, CDR1 is SGHRS and CDR2 YFSETQ. The CDR3: CASSLAYRDTDTQYF. The CDR3 DNA is TGCGCCAGCAGCTTGGCCTACAGGGACACAGATACGCAGTATTTT.

The chain joins TRBV19 to TRBJ1-2, with D tentatively TRBD1 (6 bases). The germline V gene encodes CDR1 LNHDA and CDR2 SQIVND (reference sequence). Trimming removed 6 bases at V and 1 base at J, with 9 bases between. CDR3 length: 13 residues. The CDR3 here is CASSGGLNYGYTF. Here the CDR3 DNA reads TGTGCCAGTAGCGGGGGGCTTAACTATGGCTACACCTTC.

The chain uses TRBV28 and TRBJ1-5; no firm D call. Germline V gene data show CDR1 as MDHEN and CDR2 as SYDVKM. CDR3 length equals 12 residues. V was cut by 5 bases and J by 8 bases, with 10 bases left in between. As DNA, the CDR3 is TGTGCCAGCAGTACTAGGTTGGAGCCCCAGCATTTT. Translated, it gives CASSTRLEPQHF.